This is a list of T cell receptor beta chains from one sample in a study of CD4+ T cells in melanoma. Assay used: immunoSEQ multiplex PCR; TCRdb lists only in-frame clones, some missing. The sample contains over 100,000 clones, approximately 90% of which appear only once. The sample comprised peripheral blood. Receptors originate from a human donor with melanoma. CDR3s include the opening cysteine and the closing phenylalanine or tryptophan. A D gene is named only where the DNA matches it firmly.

CDR3 protein: CASSPGTSGTGELFF; V gene: TRBV28; D gene: TRBD2; J gene: TRBJ2-2
CDR3 protein: CASSIMWGNEQFF; V gene: TRBV19; D gene: .; J gene: TRBJ2-1
CDR3 protein: CASSFSSSGGPDTLVQYF; V gene: TRBV5-1; D gene: TRBD2; J gene: TRBJ2-3
CDR3 protein: CASSLQGVYTEAFF; V gene: TRBV28; D gene: TRBD1; J gene: TRBJ1-1
CDR3 protein: CASSRGEGYEQYF; V gene: TRBV7-9; D gene: TRBD2; J gene: TRBJ2-7
CDR3 protein: CASSWDSRNQPQHF; V gene: TRBV7-9; D gene: TRBD1; J gene: TRBJ1-5
CDR3 protein: CASSSLAGAPTGELFF; V gene: TRBV27; D gene: TRBD2; J gene: TRBJ2-2
CDR3 protein: CASSYSYLGAQPQHF; V gene: TRBV6-6; D gene: .; J gene: TRBJ1-5
CDR3 protein: CASSLDTGLDTQYF; V gene: TRBV19; D gene: .; J gene: TRBJ2-3
CDR3 protein: CSVVRAGANVLTF; V gene: TRBV29-1; D gene: .; J gene: TRBJ2-6
CDR3 protein: CASSVQALNEKLFF; V gene: TRBV6-1; D gene: .; J gene: TRBJ1-4
CDR3 protein: CASSQATEGVESNQPQHF; V gene: TRBV4-1; D gene: .; J gene: TRBJ1-5
CDR3 protein: CASSLNPNEKLFF; V gene: TRBV28; D gene: .; J gene: TRBJ1-4
CDR3 protein: CASSAFHRDGGELFF; V gene: TRBV21-1; D gene: .; J gene: TRBJ2-2
CDR3 protein: CASSPQTGPEQFF; V gene: TRBV18; D gene: .; J gene: TRBJ2-1
CDR3 protein: CASSLWVISFKDEQYF; V gene: TRBV5-6; D gene: .; J gene: TRBJ2-7
CDR3 protein: CASRSGTHAKAFF; V gene: TRBV11-1; D gene: .; J gene: TRBJ1-1
CDR3 protein: CASSESTAQGRGLGGYTF; V gene: TRBV25-1; D gene: TRBD1; J gene: TRBJ1-2
CDR3 protein: CASSLAHGDSGNTIYF; V gene: TRBV7-2; D gene: .; J gene: TRBJ1-3
CDR3 protein: CASSRDRGTNEKLFF; V gene: TRBV18; D gene: TRBD1; J gene: TRBJ1-4
CDR3 protein: CASSVGPQETQYF; V gene: TRBV9; D gene: .; J gene: TRBJ2-5
CDR3 protein: CASSTGGAGADTQYF; V gene: TRBV5-4; D gene: .; J gene: TRBJ2-3
CDR3 protein: CASSVTGSGTDTQYF; V gene: TRBV7-3; D gene: .; J gene: TRBJ2-3
CDR3 protein: CASSQRRGSEQETQYF; V gene: TRBV14; D gene: .; J gene: TRBJ2-5
CDR3 protein: CASSLASGSYEQYF; V gene: TRBV11-1; D gene: TRBD2; J gene: TRBJ2-7
CDR3 protein: CASSETGVDTGELFF; V gene: TRBV2; D gene: TRBD1; J gene: TRBJ2-2
CDR3 protein: CASSLLGMVSYNEQFF; V gene: TRBV28; D gene: .; J gene: TRBJ2-1
CDR3 protein: CASSLMPGETQYF; V gene: TRBV5-1; D gene: .; J gene: TRBJ2-5
CDR3 protein: CASSLSPSGVTTLYEQYF; V gene: TRBV5-1; D gene: TRBD2; J gene: TRBJ2-7
CDR3 protein: CASSMSPAYNEQFF; V gene: TRBV5-1; D gene: .; J gene: TRBJ2-1
CDR3 protein: CASSFKGDTEAFF; V gene: TRBV7-2; D gene: .; J gene: TRBJ1-1
CDR3 protein: CASSLRGVGQKTSGGRNEQFF; V gene: TRBV7-3; D gene: TRBD2; J gene: TRBJ2-1
CDR3 protein: CASSLSAGGRETQYF; V gene: TRBV28; D gene: TRBD2; J gene: TRBJ2-5
CDR3 protein: CASSQDRQNYGYTF; V gene: TRBV4-2; D gene: .; J gene: TRBJ1-2
CDR3 protein: CASSEVPSYEQYF; V gene: TRBV6-1; D gene: .; J gene: TRBJ2-7
CDR3 protein: CATSRLGTHTF; V gene: TRBV15; D gene: .; J gene: TRBJ1-2